Only a few counts were recorded for the clone carrying this TCR beta chain. Antigen: not known. CDR3 length: 16 amino acids. In germline, CDR1 is LNHNV, CDR2 YYDKDF (reference sequence). Between the trimmed V and J ends, which lost 3 bases and 2 bases, there was a span of 17 bases. This sample stems from a study of T-cell reconstitution after alpha-beta-depleted transplantation in children. Preparation of the TCRbeta library was carried out with unique molecular identifiers. TCRdb independently ran MiXCR on the PCR reads; one entry per CDR3 protein. The sample carries 200,000 to 250,000 distinct CDR3 sequences, roughly 8% recorded once. Whole-study results and caveats: The origin of alpha-beta T cells about two months after transplant was reportedly several hundred expanded graft clones. Newly made T cells mostly supplied T-cell counts and diversity one year after transplant.

The chain couples TRBV15 to TRBJ2-7, with D perhaps TRBD2 (5 bases). This TCR derives from a male patient younger than 18 who had a stem cell transplant for acute lymphoblastic leukemia, so the T cells may come from the graft donor. The material sequenced was PBMCs, mostly from graft donor cells, taken 180 days after TCRalphabeta/CD19-depleted stem cell transplant. For the CDR3, the DNA is TGTGCCACCAGCAGGACTACCATTGACTGGCCCTACGAGCAGTACTTC. It specifies CATSRTTIDWPYEQYF.